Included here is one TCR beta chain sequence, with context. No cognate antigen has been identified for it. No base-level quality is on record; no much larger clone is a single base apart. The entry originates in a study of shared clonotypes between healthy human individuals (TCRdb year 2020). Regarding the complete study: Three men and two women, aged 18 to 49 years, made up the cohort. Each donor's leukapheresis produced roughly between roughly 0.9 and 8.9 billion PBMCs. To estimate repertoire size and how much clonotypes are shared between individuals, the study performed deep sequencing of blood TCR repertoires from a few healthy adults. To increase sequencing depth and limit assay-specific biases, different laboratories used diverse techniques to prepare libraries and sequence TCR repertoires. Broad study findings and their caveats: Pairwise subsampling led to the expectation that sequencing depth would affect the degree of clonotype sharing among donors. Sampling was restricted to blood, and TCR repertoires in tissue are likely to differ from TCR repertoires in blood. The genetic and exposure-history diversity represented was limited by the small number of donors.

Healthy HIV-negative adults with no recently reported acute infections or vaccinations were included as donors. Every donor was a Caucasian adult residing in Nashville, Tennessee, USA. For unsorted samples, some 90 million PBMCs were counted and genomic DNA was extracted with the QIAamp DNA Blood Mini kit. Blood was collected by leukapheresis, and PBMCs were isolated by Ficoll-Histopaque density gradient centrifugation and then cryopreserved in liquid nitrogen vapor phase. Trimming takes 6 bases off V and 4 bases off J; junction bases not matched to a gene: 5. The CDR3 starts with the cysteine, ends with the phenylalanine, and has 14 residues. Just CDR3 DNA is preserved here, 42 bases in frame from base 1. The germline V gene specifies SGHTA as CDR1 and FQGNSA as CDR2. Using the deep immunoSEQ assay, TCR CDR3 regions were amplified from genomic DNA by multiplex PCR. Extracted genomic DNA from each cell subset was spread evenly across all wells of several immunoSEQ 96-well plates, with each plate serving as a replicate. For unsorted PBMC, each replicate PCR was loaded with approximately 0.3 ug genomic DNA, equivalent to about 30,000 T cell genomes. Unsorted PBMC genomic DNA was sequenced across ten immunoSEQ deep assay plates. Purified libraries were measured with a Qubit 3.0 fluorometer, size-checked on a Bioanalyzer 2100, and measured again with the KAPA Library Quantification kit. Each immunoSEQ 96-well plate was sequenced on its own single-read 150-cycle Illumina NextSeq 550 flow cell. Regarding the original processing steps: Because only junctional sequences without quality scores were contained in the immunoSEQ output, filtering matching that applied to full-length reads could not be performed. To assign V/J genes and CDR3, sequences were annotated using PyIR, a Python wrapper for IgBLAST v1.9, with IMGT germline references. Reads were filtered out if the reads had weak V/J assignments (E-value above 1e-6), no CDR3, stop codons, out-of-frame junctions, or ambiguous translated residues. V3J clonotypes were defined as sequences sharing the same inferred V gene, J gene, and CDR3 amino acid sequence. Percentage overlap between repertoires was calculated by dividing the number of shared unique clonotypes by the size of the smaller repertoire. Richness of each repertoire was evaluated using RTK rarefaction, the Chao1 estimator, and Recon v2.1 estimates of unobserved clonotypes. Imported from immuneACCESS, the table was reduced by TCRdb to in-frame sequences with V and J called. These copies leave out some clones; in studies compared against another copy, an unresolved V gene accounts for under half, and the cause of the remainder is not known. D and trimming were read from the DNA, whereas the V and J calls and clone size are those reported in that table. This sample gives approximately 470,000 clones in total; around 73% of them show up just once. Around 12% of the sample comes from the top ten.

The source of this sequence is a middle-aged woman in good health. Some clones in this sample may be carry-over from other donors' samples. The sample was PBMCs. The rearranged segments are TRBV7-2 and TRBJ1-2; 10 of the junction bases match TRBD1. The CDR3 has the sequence CASRSGTGAYGYTF. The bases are TGTGCCAGCAGATCCGGGACAGGGGCCTATGGCTACACCTTC.